Below are 27 T cell receptor beta chains sequenced from a single sample in a study of beta chain features in type 1 diabetes. Isolated RNA was reverse transcribed in full, so expressed TCRB transcripts were sequenced. The assay was immunoSEQ multiplex PCR, and TCRdb's table has in-frame clones only and misses some. The sample includes 450,000 or so clones, approximately 10% seen only once; the top ten take 0.045% to 0.05%. The sample consisted of naive CD4+ T cells from blood. These receptors were collected from a woman aged 18 to 35 in good health.

The chain combines TRBV9 with TRBJ2-1, with D possibly being TRBD1 (6 bases). The CDR3 spans 14 residues. Trimming took off 0 bases at V and 4 bases at J, with 8 bases between the two ends. Per the germline V gene, CDR1 is SGDLS and CDR2 is YYNGEE. The CDR3 DNA reads TGTGCCAGCAGCGTAGGACAGGTATACAATGAGCAGTTCTTC. This encodes CASSVGQVYNEQFF.

This clone has just a few counts. The V call is TRBV20-1, the J call TRBJ2-1; D gene unclear. Germline V gene sequence: CDR1 DFQATT, CDR2 SNEGSKA (reference sequence). V was pared by 0 bases and J by 15 bases, with 3 bases between. CDR3 length: 8 amino acids. The CDR3 nucleotides are TGCAGTGCTAGAGATATGTTCTTC. It yields the protein CSARDMFF.

The CDR3 loop is CASSSRDRQIAETQYF. The CDR3 DNA reads TGTGCCAGCAGCTCACGGGACAGGCAAATAGCGGAGACCCAGTACTTC. The rearrangement links TRBV7-2 to TRBJ2-5; 8 bases fit TRBD1. This CDR3 is 16 amino acids long. V shed 4 bases and J 5 bases; nucleotides not matched to a gene: 12. Germline-derived CDR1 and CDR2 are SGHTA and FQGNSA.

J is TRBJ2-1 and V is TRBV30, with TRBD2 matching 9 bases. CDR3 length equals 15 residues. The V segment lost 3 bases and the J segment 3 bases; nucleotides outside the gene matches: 6. Germline V gene data show CDR1 as GTSNPN and CDR2 as SVGIG (reference sequence). The CDR3 sequence is CAWSHSGSLYNEQFF. CDR3 coding DNA: TGTGCCTGGAGCCATAGCGGGAGCCTCTACAATGAGCAGTTCTTC.

This chain links TRBV7-9 with TRBJ2-5; D not resolved. V lost 1 base to trimming and J lost 6 bases, with 12 bases between them. The CDR3 loop spans 14 amino acids. Germline CDR1 is SEHNR and CDR2 is FQNEAQ (reference sequence). CDR3 sequence (DNA): TGTGCCAGCAGCTTAGTCGCCTCGACCCAGACCCAGTACTTC. It yields the protein CASSLVASTQTQYF.

Here the CDR3 reads CASSVWLPLYV. DNA of the CDR3: TGTGCCAGCAGTGTTTGGCTCCCACTGTACGTC. The rearrangement uses TRBV25-1 and TRBJ2-7; D is undetermined. CDR1 is MGHDK, CDR2 SYGVNS, per germline. This CDR3 is built from 11 residues. The V end was cut by 4 bases, the J end by 12 bases, with 13 bases between.

This clone occurred many times. The V call is TRBV25-1, the J call TRBJ1-2; maybe TRBD1 (5 bases). The CDR3 covers 13 residues. In germline, CDR1 is MGHDK, CDR2 SYGVNS. V lost 7 bases, J lost 5 bases, and 14 bases lay in between. This CDR3 is CASTAGPSYGYTF. For the CDR3, the DNA is TGTGCCAGCACGGCAGGGCCAAGTTATGGCTACACCTTC.

This CDR3 is CASSARPGTGELFF. The CDR3 region has the DNA TGTGCCAGCAGCGCCCGCCCTGGAACCGGGGAGCTGTTTTTT. The V call is TRBV9, the J call TRBJ2-2; D call uncertain. The germline V gene encodes CDR1 SGDLS and CDR2 YYNGEE. Trimming took off 3 bases at V and 5 bases at J, with 11 bases between the two ends. This CDR3 has 14 residues.

The chain has TRBV4-3 and TRBJ2-3; possible D gene TRBD2, 6 bases. Trimming cost V 0 bases and J 0 bases, with 7 bases left between them. Germline lookup yields CDR1 LGHNA and CDR2 YSLEER. The CDR3 is 15 amino acids. Written as DNA, the CDR3 is TGCGCCAGCAGCCAAGAAGGGACTAGCACAGATACGCAGTATTTT. Translation: CASSQEGTSTDTQYF.

The chain carries TRBV7-3 and TRBJ2-5; a weak D match, TRBD2 (5 bases). Deletions cut 1 base from V and 5 bases from J, with 20 bases between. The CDR3 contains 17 residues. The germline CDR1 and CDR2 sequences are SGHTA and FQGTGA. This CDR3 reads CASSLKPGLGTGETQYF. The CDR3 coding sequence is TGTGCCAGCAGCTTAAAGCCCGGACTTGGTACGGGGGAGACCCAGTACTTC.

This clone was observed a handful of times. The chain links TRBV29-1 to TRBJ1-1; D uncertain. Trimming stripped 0 bases from V and 0 bases from J, with 5 bases between. Germline values: CDR1 SQVTM, CDR2 ANQGSEA. The CDR3 runs 13 residues. The CDR3 here is CSVEDRMNTEAFF. The CDR3 DNA is TGCAGCGTTGAAGACAGAATGAACACTGAAGCTTTCTTT.

The V and J genes are TRBV27 and TRBJ2-5; D unresolved. V gave up 2 bases and J gave up 5 bases, with 9 bases separating them. CDR3 size: 13 residues. Germline CDR1 MNHEY, CDR2 SMNVEV (reference sequence). CDR3 protein: CASSLRRWETQYF. The CDR3 DNA is TGTGCCAGCAGTTTAAGAAGGTGGGAGACCCAGTACTTC.

This clone was seen a few times. V is TRBV30 and J is TRBJ2-7; 9 positions agree with TRBD1. CDR1 is GTSNPN, CDR2 SVGIG, per germline (reference sequence). The CDR3 sequence is 13 residues long. Unmatched junction bases numbered 7, after V lost 5 bases and J lost 5 bases. CDR3 in amino acids: CAWAGTGIHEQYF. The CDR3 bases are TGTGCCTGGGCGGGGACAGGGATACACGAGCAGTACTTC.

This clone was counted between two and nine times. The gene calls are TRBV4-1 and TRBJ2-1; D tentatively fits TRBD1 or TRBD2 (5 bases each). With 4 bases removed from V and 5 bases from J, the gap between germline ends came to 15 bases. Germline CDR1 is MGHRA and CDR2 is YSYEKL. This CDR3 has 15 residues. The CDR3 sequence is CASSLPGRTNNEQFF. In DNA, the CDR3 is TGCGCCAGCAGCCTTCCGGGACGGACAAACAATGAGCAGTTCTTC.

This clone was found a few times. The chain carries TRBV28 and TRBJ2-4, with TRBD1 identical over 10 bases. The J segment lost 8 bases and the V segment lost 5 bases, leaving 15 bases of the junction unmatched. The CDR3 runs to 17 residues. Looked up from germline, CDR1 is MDHEN and CDR2 is SYDVKM. The CDR3 spells CASSPSTGGVGRYIQYF. The CDR3 nucleotides are TGTGCCAGCAGTCCATCGACAGGGGGCGTAGGTCGTTACATTCAGTACTTC.

V and J are TRBV15 and TRBJ1-4; D gene ambiguous. V was trimmed by 0 bases and J by 4 bases, leaving 9 bases between them. Germline lookup yields CDR1 LNHNV and CDR2 YYDKDF (reference sequence). The CDR3 length is 15 residues. CDR3 residues: CATSREASLNEKLFF. DNA for the CDR3: TGTGCCACCAGCAGAGAGGCCAGTCTTAATGAAAAACTGTTTTTT.

This clone was counted between two and nine times. The junction shows a germline mismatch at one end, possibly a read error. V usage is TRBV7-9 and J usage is TRBJ1-4; D remains unclear. The CDR3 consists of 9 residues. The germline CDR1 and CDR2 sequences are SEHNR and FQNEAQ (reference sequence). CDR3 protein: CASSLVPDF. CDR3 bases: TGTGCCAGCAGCTTAGTTCCCGACTTT.

This clone was seen more than once but under ten times. The chain uses TRBV28 and TRBJ1-2, with 10 bases matching TRBD1. This CDR3 has 15 amino acids. The J segment lost 7 bases and the V segment lost 4 bases, leaving 9 bases of the junction unmatched. Germline lookup yields CDR1 MDHEN and CDR2 SYDVKM. The DNA of the CDR3 is TGTGCCAGCAGTTCTTCCGGGACAGGGGTCTTTGGCTACACCTTC. Encoded protein: CASSSSGTGVFGYTF.

This chain joins TRBV4-1 and TRBJ2-3; TRBD2 agrees at 8 bases. The CDR3 extends over 15 amino acids. The germline V gene has CDR1 MGHRA and CDR2 YSYEKL. Unmatched junction bases numbered 3, after V lost 2 bases and J lost 2 bases. The CDR3 reads CASSQKRGTTDTQYF. The CDR3 nucleotides are TGCGCCAGCAGCCAAAAGCGGGGGACCACAGATACGCAGTATTTT.

This clone has a handful of counts. The J gene is TRBJ2-5, the V gene TRBV5-1; D is possibly TRBD1 (5 bases). CDR3 size: 14 residues. CDR1 is SGHRS, CDR2 YFSETQ, per germline. Trimming took 2 bases from V and 4 from J, leaving 12 bases between them. CDR3 sequence: CASSFGQGPETQYF. Written as DNA, the CDR3 is TGCGCCAGCAGCTTCGGGCAGGGTCCAGAGACCCAGTACTTC.

There are a few counts of this clone. The chain joins TRBV27 to TRBJ2-7; TRBD1 aligns across 7 bases. Germline-derived CDR1 and CDR2 are MNHEY and SMNVEV (reference sequence). J was trimmed by 4 bases and V by 5 bases; bases with no gene match: 2. The CDR3 sequence is 12 residues long. The CDR3 region is CASSPTGYEQYF. CDR3 nucleotides: TGTGCCAGCAGTCCGACAGGGTACGAGCAGTACTTC.

This chain connects TRBV28 to TRBJ2-4, with 7 bases lining up with TRBD1. This CDR3 has 16 residues. Looked up from germline, CDR1 is MDHEN and CDR2 is SYDVKM. The V and J ends lost 3 bases and 5 bases, in that order; junction bases with no gene match: 10. CDR3 coding DNA: TGTGCCAGCAGTTTTGGCAGGGGGTACGTTGAAAACATTCAGTACTTC. As protein: CASSFGRGYVENIQYF.

This clone was counted a few times. The chain couples TRBV2 to TRBJ1-1; D uncertain. Germline loops: CDR1 SNHLY, CDR2 FYNNEI. The CDR3 covers 13 residues. V shed 7 bases and J shed 1 base, with 10 bases lying between them. The CDR3 region is CASTLYGNTEAFF. The CDR3 bases are TGTGCCAGCACCCTATATGGGAACACTGAAGCTTTCTTT.

V usage is TRBV2 and J usage is TRBJ2-3, with 11 bases identical to TRBD2. Germline CDR1 reads SNHLY; CDR2 reads FYNNEI. The V gene end was trimmed by 10 bases and the J gene end by 5 bases; junction bases not matched to a gene: 11. The CDR3 spans 15 residues. The CDR3 nucleotides read TGTGCCATCCCCTTTAGCGGGGGGGCGAGAGATACGCAGTATTTT. Translating it yields CAIPFSGGARDTQYF.

This clone was detected only a few times. The chain uses TRBV27 and TRBJ2-6; 10 nucleotides match TRBD1. The CDR3 loop spans 18 amino acids. CDR1 is MNHEY and CDR2 is SMNVEV in the germline V gene (reference sequence). V lost 5 bases and J lost 0; bases outside the gene matches: 7. As DNA, the CDR3 is TGTGCCAGCAGTAGCGACAGGGGGCCCGTCTCTGGGGCCAACGTCCTGACTTTC. Its protein is CASSSDRGPVSGANVLTF.

The chain combines TRBV5-6 with TRBJ2-7; D is unresolved. V was trimmed by 5 bases and J by 3 bases, leaving 12 bases between them. CDR3 size: 13 residues. Germline CDR1 is SGHDT and CDR2 is YYEEEE. DNA for the CDR3: TGTGCCAGCAGTCAACGAGGCCGCTACGAGCAGTACTTC. Protein: CASSQRGRYEQYF.

This clone was detected a few times. The rearrangement links TRBV6-1 to TRBJ2-5; 8 bases fit TRBD2. Germline CDR1 is MNHNS and CDR2 is SASEGT. The length of the CDR3 is 14 residues. J gave up 5 bases and V 6 bases, and 8 bases lay outside the gene matches. CDR3 nucleotide sequence: TGTGCCAGCAGGACCGGGGGGGCATTGGAGACCCAGTACTTC. This gives the protein CASRTGGALETQYF.